This T cell receptor (beta chain) was sequenced in a study of T cells in Graves' hyperthyroidism and ophthalmopathy. Amplified regions were TCR beta CDR3 sequences from RNA transcripts. During a first-round RT-PCR of the TCR CDR3, the HTBI primer set was used. TCRdb redid the calling of the multiplex PCR reads with MiXCR, one entry per CDR3 protein. The sample lists a few hundred thousand distinct CDR3 sequences; just over 45% were seen once. Findings and limits, study-wide: Most thyroid clonotypes that were expanded above 0.001 also turned up in blood.

Every diagnosis used clinical symptoms, serum thyroxine and TRAb, thyroid ultrasound and orbital computed tomography. The CDR3 is made up of 16 amino acids. V dropped 3 bases and J dropped 2; count of bases not matched to a gene: 9. With regard to this clonotype: Its target is unknown.

The sample taken for sequencing was peripheral blood or thyroid tissue (not recorded which). The TCR was taken from an adult woman with Graves' disease, either hyperthyroidism or ophthalmopathy (not recorded which). The J gene is TRBJ1-1, the V gene TRBV12-3 or TRBV12-4; 7 nucleotides align to TRBD1. The CDR3 sequence: CASSLTGLPGNTEAFF. CDR3 DNA: TGTGCCAGCAGTTTGACAGGGCTTCCTGGAAACACTGAAGCTTTCTTT.